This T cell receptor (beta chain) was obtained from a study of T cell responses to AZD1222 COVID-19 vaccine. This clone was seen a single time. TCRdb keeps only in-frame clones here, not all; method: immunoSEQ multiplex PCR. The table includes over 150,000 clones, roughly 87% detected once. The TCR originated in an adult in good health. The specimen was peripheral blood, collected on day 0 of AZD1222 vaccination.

For the CDR3, the DNA is TGCGCCAGCAGCTTGGGGGTTGGAACTGAAGCTTTCTTT. Protein: CASSLGVGTEAFF. The chain joins TRBV5-1 to TRBJ1-1; D uncertain. Germline V gene data show CDR1 as SGHRS and CDR2 as YFSETQ. This CDR3 is built from 13 residues. Trimming shortened V by 0 bases and J by 5 bases, and 8 bases separated the two germline ends.